The clone carrying this T cell receptor beta chain has a count of ten or more. This sample was taken from a study of identical twins. TCRdb itself ran the 5' RACE reads through MiXCR, one entry per CDR3 protein. The data hold 200,000 to 250,000 distinct CDR3 sequences, with over 5% observed a single time. The V end was cut by 4 bases, the J end by 7 bases, with 10 bases between. This CDR3 region has 12 residues. A further study also used this sample, focusing on T cells expressing NK-cell markers. From that second work: HCMV specificity of the expanded NKG2C+ T cell clones was not established.

The rearrangement uses TRBV12-3 or TRBV12-4 and TRBJ1-1; unclear D gene. The TCR originated in a woman between 18 and 30 years old in good health. Sequenced material: CD8+ T cells sorted from blood. CDR3 loop: CASSSSTVEAFF. The CDR3 nucleotides are TGTGCCAGCAGTTCCTCGACTGTTGAAGCTTTCTTT.